These 5 T cell receptor beta chains originate from one sample sequenced in a study of radiation and T cells in renal cell carcinoma (TCRdb year 2020). Receptors were amplified or captured by the immunoSEQ multiplex PCR assay. TCRdb stores this immuneACCESS table with in-frame sequences only. Part of the clones is absent; in the studies checked, under half of the shortfall reflects unresolved V genes, and no reason is known for the rest. Counted in this sample were over 35,000 clones; about 84% of them appeared once. 25% to 35% of the sample comes from the top ten. In the paper's terms, the time point label means: blood 4 weeks post-SBRT, at nephrectomy. This specimen's treatment or condition label, per the study, means: 15 Gy SBRT to primary tumor, nephrectomy 4 weeks later. This specimen consisted of blood, obtained from a patient whose treatment included radiotherapy and nephrectomy. Every receptor here comes from a woman in her sixties or seventies with renal cell carcinoma.

This clone showed up just once. This chain uses TRBV11-1 with TRBJ1-2; 7 bases align to TRBD1. V was clipped by 1 base and J by 8 bases; unmatched bases: 13. In germline, CDR1 is SGHAT, CDR2 FQDESV (reference sequence). CDR3 size: 16 residues. Written as DNA, the CDR3 is TGTGCCAGCAGCTTAGGTGACGGGACAGTCGGCAAAGGCTACACCTTC. This sequence encodes CASSLGDGTVGKGYTF.

The chain combines TRBV21-1 with TRBJ2-2; the listed D gene, TRBD1, was not tested against the DNA. TRBV21-1 is a pseudogene segment. The CDR3 is 16 amino acids. CDR3 DNA: TGTGCCAGCAGCGTACAGGGACAGGAAAACACCGGGGAGCTGTTTTTT. It is translated as CASSVQGQENTGELFF.

As DNA, the CDR3 is TGCGCCAGCAGCCAAGGGGACATTCGGGGCTACACCTTC. This encodes CASSQGDIRGYTF. The chain uses TRBV4-1 and TRBJ1-2; D is possibly TRBD1 (6 bases). Trimming removed 1 base from V and 8 bases from J, with 11 bases in between. The CDR3 runs 13 residues. Germline assignment: CDR1 MGHRA and CDR2 YSYEKL.

The J gene is TRBJ1-5, the V gene TRBV6-5; a possible D gene is TRBD1 (5 bases). The CDR3 sequence is 15 residues long. Germline loops: CDR1 MNHEY, CDR2 SVGAGI. The V end lost 4 bases, the J end lost 2 bases, and 12 bases lay between the germline ends. CDR3 sequence: CASSSTGSGNQPQHF. The CDR3 nucleotides are TGTGCCAGCAGTTCAACAGGAAGCGGCAATCAGCCCCAGCATTTT.

This chain connects TRBV30 to TRBJ2-3; D is unclear. The CDR3 covers 12 residues. Germline V gene sequence: CDR1 GTSNPN, CDR2 SVGIG (reference sequence). V was cut by 3 bases and J by 3 bases, with 7 bases left in between. The CDR3 reads CAWSGLTDTQYF. The CDR3 DNA is TGTGCCTGGAGCGGGCTGACAGATACGCAGTATTTT.